This T cell receptor (beta chain) stems from a study of cytomegalovirus exposure and HLA in healthy donors. Study conclusions and caveats: Rarity characterized most TCR sequences, yet some public TCRs appeared in many donors.

Per germline, CDR1 LNHDA and CDR2 SQIVND (reference sequence). The CDR3 is 15 residues long. V lost 4 bases and J lost 1; bases outside the gene matches: 3. Measured with immunoSEQ multiplex PCR; TCRdb has only the in-frame clones, and not every one. Of about 73,000 clones listed, around nine tenths are singletons. On this clone: Its antigen is currently unknown.

The chain has TRBV19 and TRBJ2-3; 9 bases are shared with TRBD2. The TCR sequence derives from a woman under 30 in good health and CMV-seropositive. The sequenced sample consisted of PBMCs. The CDR3 region has the DNA TGTGCCAGTAGTAAGACTAGCGGCGGCACAGATACGCAGTATTTT. Translation: CASSKTSGGTDTQYF. Full variable domain (remainder filled in from reference TRBV19 and TRBJ2-3): DGGITQSPKYLFRKEGQNVTLSCEQNLNHDAMYWYRQDPGQGLRLIYYSQIVNDFQKGDIAEGYSVSREKKESFPLTVTSAQKNPTAFYLCASSKTSGGTDTQYFGPGTRLTVL.